These 29 T cell receptor beta chains came from one sample sequenced in a study of neurological immune-mediated disorders. TCRdb fed the 5' RACE reads into MiXCR, producing one record per CDR3 protein. Of 30,000 to 35,000 distinct CDR3 sequences listed, roughly 25% were seen once; the top ten hold 25% to 30%. Input material: CD4+ T cells from blood. The receptors were sampled from a man aged 50-60 years with HTLV-1-associated myelopathy (HAM/TSP).

This clonotype was found many times. The chain couples TRBV5-4 to TRBJ2-3; D remains ambiguous. Trimming cost V 4 bases and J 2 bases, with 11 bases left between them. Germline CDR1 is SGHNT and CDR2 is YYREEE (reference sequence). The length of the CDR3 is 14 residues. Written as DNA, the CDR3 is TGTGCCAGCAGCCCACTCCCCGTCACAGATACGCAGTATTTT. Its translation is CASSPLPVTDTQYF.

This clonotype was seen many times. CDR3 sequence (DNA): TGTGCCAGCAGCTTCCCGGGGACCACGCAGTATTTT. Its protein product is CASSFPGTTQYF. The rearrangement uses TRBV7-3 and TRBJ2-3; D tentatively reads TRBD1 or TRBD2 (5 bases each). The germline V gene has CDR1 SGHTA and CDR2 FQGTGA. V was clipped by 3 bases and J by 9 bases, with 10 bases between them. This CDR3 has 12 residues.

This clonotype was detected many times. This chain links TRBV15 with TRBJ1-1; D unresolved. Deletions cut 5 bases from V and 1 base from J, with 17 bases between. CDR3 length: 16 amino acids. Germline CDR1 is LNHNV and CDR2 is YYDKDF (reference sequence). The CDR3 DNA reads as TGTGCCACCAGCTCCTATGTTGGGAGTGGGAACACTGAAGCTTTCTTT. It is translated as CATSSYVGSGNTEAFF.

In this sample, this clonotype turned up many times. This chain uses TRBV20-1 with TRBJ2-3; TRBD1 matches 8 bases. The junction had 6 bases not matched to a gene; V was cut back by 0 bases and J by 4 bases. CDR1 DFQATT and CDR2 SNEGSKA come from the germline V gene (reference sequence). CDR3 size: 15 residues. Here the CDR3 reads CSARDPGGIADTQYF. CDR3 DNA: TGCAGTGCTAGAGATCCAGGGGGCATCGCAGATACGCAGTATTTT.

The chain recombines TRBV10-3 with TRBJ1-5; D unclear. Germline CDR1 and CDR2: ENHRY and SYGVKD. This CDR3 is built from 15 residues. Trimming removed 2 bases from V and 4 bases from J, with 12 bases in between. The CDR3 nucleotides are TGTGCCATCAGTGAGGTAGGCCCGGCAAATCAGCCCCAGCATTTT. Translated, it gives CAISEVGPANQPQHF.

This clonotype was picked up many times. V usage is TRBV5-1 and J usage is TRBJ1-4; D possibly corresponds to TRBD1 (5 bases). CDR1 SGHRS and CDR2 YFSETQ come from the germline V gene. Trimming shortened V by 4 bases and J by 8 bases, and 21 bases separated the two germline ends. This CDR3 is 16 amino acids long. CDR3 DNA: TGCGCCAGCAGCGTTCAGGGCCCCCAAACTCAGGAAAAACTGTTTTTT. Translated, it gives CASSVQGPQTQEKLFF.

This clonotype was detected ten times or more. The chain uses TRBV4-2 and TRBJ2-1; 8 bases map to TRBD2. Trimming took 1 base from V and 4 from J; bases not matched to a gene: 3. Per the germline V gene, CDR1 is LGHNA and CDR2 is YNFKEQ. The CDR3 contains 15 residues. The CDR3 DNA sequence: TGTGCCAGCAGCCAAGGAGTAGCGGGGTACAATGAGCAGTTCTTC. Protein product: CASSQGVAGYNEQFF.

V and J are TRBV5-1 and TRBJ1-1; weak D call: TRBD1 (5 bases). CDR1 SGHRS and CDR2 YFSETQ come from the germline V gene. The CDR3 sequence is 14 residues long. Trimming pared 4 bases from V and 2 bases from J, leaving 12 bases between. The CDR3 reads CASSPLGGNTEAFF. In nucleotides, the CDR3 is TGCGCCAGCAGCCCATTGGGGGGAAACACTGAAGCTTTCTTT.

This clonotype was picked up a small number of times. The chain couples TRBV11-2 to TRBJ1-6; 8 bases fit TRBD1. The CDR3 totals 16 residues. The V gene end was trimmed by 4 bases and the J gene end by 7 bases; junction bases not matched to a gene: 9. From germline, CDR1 is SGHAT and CDR2 FQNNGV. CDR3 nucleotide sequence: TGTGCCAGCAGCTCCTTAAGGACAGGGTGGAATTCACCCCTCCACTTT. Translated: CASSSLRTGWNSPLHF.

This clonotype was detected many times. This chain connects TRBV7-9 to TRBJ2-4; maybe TRBD2 (5 bases). V was shortened by 3 bases and J by 7 bases, with 10 bases between the two germline ends. CDR3 size: 13 residues. CDR1 and CDR2 from the germline V gene are SEHNR and FQNEAQ (reference sequence). CDR3 residues: CASSFPGKNIQYF. Written as DNA, the CDR3 is TGTGCCAGCAGCTTCCCGGGGAAGAACATTCAGTACTTC. Drawing the rest from reference TRBV7-9 and TRBJ2-4, the complete variable domain is DTGVSQNPRHKITKRGQNVTFRCDPISEHNRLYWYRQTLGQGPEFLTYFQNEAQLEKSRLLSDRFSAERPKGSFSTLEIQRTEQGDSAMYLCASSFPGKNIQYFGAGTRLSVL.

This clonotype was observed a handful of times. The J gene is TRBJ2-7, the V gene TRBV3-1; TRBD2 aligns across 9 bases. Germline lookup yields CDR1 LGHDT and CDR2 YNNKEL (reference sequence). The CDR3 has 15 residues. Trimming at V came to 1 base and at J to 4 bases, leaving 5 bases not matched to a gene. CDR3 coding DNA: TGTGCCAGCAGCCAAGTCGTAGCGGGAGCGTACGAGCAGTACTTC. Its translation: CASSQVVAGAYEQYF.

This chain links TRBV6-1 with TRBJ1-1; D is unresolved. V was cut by 6 bases and J by 0 bases, with 14 bases left in between. Germline V lookup: CDR1 MNHNS, CDR2 SASEGT. The CDR3 consists of 15 residues. CDR3 bases: TGTGCCAGCAGGTTGCTTGGAGCCATGAACACTGAAGCTTTCTTT. This codes for CASRLLGAMNTEAFF.

This clonotype has at least ten counts. V is TRBV29-1 and J is TRBJ2-1; 11 positions match TRBD2. The CDR3 sequence is 15 residues long. Germline CDR1 SQVTM, CDR2 ANQGSEA. J lost 4 bases, V lost 8 bases, and 10 bases had no gene match. CDR3 amino acids: CSSGGSGRVYNEQFF. The CDR3 region has the DNA TGCAGCTCCGGGGGTAGCGGGAGGGTTTACAATGAGCAGTTCTTC.

This CDR3 is CASSAGLNTEAFF. The CDR3 region has the DNA TGCGCCAGCAGTGCGGGTTTGAACACTGAAGCTTTCTTT. The chain links TRBV5-1 to TRBJ1-1; D unclear. CDR3 size: 13 residues. CDR1 is SGHRS, CDR2 YFSETQ, per germline. Trimming removed 5 bases at V and 0 bases at J, with 8 bases between.

The rearrangement joins TRBV5-5 to TRBJ2-3, with a tentative D call TRBD1 (6 bases). Germline CDR1 reads SGHKS; CDR2 reads YYEKEE (reference sequence). The CDR3 spans 16 residues. V was clipped by 5 bases and J by 2 bases, with 18 bases between them. Here the CDR3 reads CASRLRGFQVTDTQYF. CDR3 coding DNA: TGTGCCAGCAGGCTGAGGGGGTTTCAGGTCACAGATACGCAGTATTTT.

This clonotype was seen ten or more times. The V call is TRBV20-1, the J call TRBJ1-1; 8 bases align to TRBD1. Germline V lookup: CDR1 DFQATT, CDR2 SNEGSKA (reference sequence). This CDR3 region has 12 residues. Trimming at V came to 5 bases and at J to 5 bases, leaving 4 bases not matched to a gene. The CDR3 sequence is CSAGTGLTEAFF. As DNA, the CDR3 is TGCAGTGCTGGGACAGGCCTAACTGAAGCTTTCTTT.

This clonotype occurred many times. The J gene is TRBJ2-1, the V gene TRBV20-1; D is unresolved. The CDR3 runs to 12 residues. The V gene's germline CDR1 is DFQATT and CDR2 SNEGSKA (reference sequence). Deletions cut 6 bases from V and 6 bases from J, with 12 bases between. The CDR3 coding sequence is TGCAGTGCCCCACCTGCGAGCAATGAGCAGTTCTTC. Amino acid sequence: CSAPPASNEQFF.

There are many counts of this clonotype. The chain recombines TRBV18 with TRBJ2-3; 7 bases match TRBD1. The germline V gene has CDR1 KGHSH and CDR2 LQKENI. The CDR3 is made up of 15 amino acids. Trimming cost V 3 bases and J 2 bases; bases outside gene matches: 5. CDR3 DNA: TGTGCCAGCTCACCTGACAGGGAAAACACAGATACGCAGTATTTT. Translating gives CASSPDRENTDTQYF.

This clonotype was detected ten times or more. This chain joins TRBV20-1 and TRBJ2-3, with 12 bases aligning to TRBD2. Germline V gene lookup returns CDR1 DFQATT and CDR2 SNEGSKA (reference sequence). The CDR3 sequence is 17 residues long. V dropped 3 bases and J dropped 1; count of bases not matched to a gene: 8. The CDR3 loop is CSARGTSGWGRTDTQYF. Here the CDR3 DNA reads TGCAGTGCTAGGGGGACTAGCGGGTGGGGGCGCACAGATACGCAGTATTTT.

The table lists this clonotype with a few counts. The CDR3: CASSPLRGPRQPQHF. In DNA, the CDR3 is TGTGCCAGCTCACCGCTCAGGGGGCCTCGTCAGCCCCAGCATTTT. V gene TRBV18 combines with J gene TRBJ1-5, with TRBD1 identical over 8 bases. This CDR3 contains 15 residues. J lost 6 bases, V lost 3 bases, and 7 bases had no gene match. Germline V gene lookup returns CDR1 KGHSH and CDR2 LQKENI.

The chain combines TRBV20-1 with TRBJ2-2; D unresolved. Per germline, CDR1 DFQATT and CDR2 SNEGSKA (reference sequence). V was shortened by 3 bases and J by 1 base, with 9 bases between the two germline ends. The CDR3 covers 14 residues. The chain's CDR3 is CSASIIVNTGELFF. In DNA form, the CDR3 reads TGCAGTGCTAGCATCATTGTGAACACCGGGGAGCTGTTTTTT.

This clonotype was observed at least ten times. The J gene is TRBJ2-1, the V gene TRBV7-2; D is undetermined. Germline V gene data show CDR1 as SGHTA and CDR2 as FQGNSA. The CDR3 runs 12 residues. The ends were cut back, 1 base at V and 10 bases at J, with 8 bases in the middle. CDR3 in DNA: TGTGCCAGCAGCTTAGAGTCTTGGGAGCAGTTCTTC. Its translation is CASSLESWEQFF.

As concerns this clonotype: One end of the junction is discordant with germline, which a read error may explain. The V call is TRBV5-1, the J call TRBJ2-2, with D possibly matching TRBD1 (6 bases). CDR1 SGHRS and CDR2 YFSETQ come from the germline V gene. CDR3 size: 15 residues. CDR3: CASSLGQVNTVELFF. CDR3 in DNA: TGCGCCAGCAGCTTGGGACAGGTTAACACCGTGGAGCTGTTTTTT.

This clonotype was recorded at least ten times. The V gene is TRBV29-1, the J gene TRBJ2-2, with D tentatively TRBD1 (5 bases). Trimming stripped 3 bases from V and 1 base from J, with 9 bases between. Germline CDR1 reads SQVTM; CDR2 reads ANQGSEA. The CDR3 is 14 amino acids. CDR3 bases: TGCAGCGTTGATCAGGGATGGAACACCGGGGAGCTGTTTTTT. This gives the protein CSVDQGWNTGELFF.

The sample holds many counts of this clonotype. The V and J genes are TRBV6-5 and TRBJ2-7, with 9 bases fitting TRBD1. Germline-derived CDR1 and CDR2 are MNHEY and SVGAGI. V was clipped by 8 bases and J by 5 bases; unmatched bases: 4. The CDR3 runs to 12 residues. The CDR3 coding sequence is TGTGCCAGCCGGGACAGGGTCGACGAGCAGTACTTC. Its translation is CASRDRVDEQYF.

This clonotype was seen ten or more times. The V and J genes are TRBV6-1 and TRBJ1-1; the D is unclear. Germline V gives CDR1 MNHNS, CDR2 SASEGT. This CDR3 has 13 amino acids. Trimming shortened V by 8 bases and J by 3 bases, and 13 bases separated the two germline ends. This CDR3 reads CASADRSYTEAFF. The DNA of the CDR3 is TGTGCCAGCGCGGACCGTTCTTACACTGAAGCTTTCTTT.

This clonotype has at least ten counts. The genes are TRBV5-1 and TRBJ2-1, with 10 bases that match TRBD1. CDR1 is SGHRS, CDR2 YFSETQ, per germline. V shed 4 bases, J shed 6 bases, and the junction held 7 bases outside the gene matches. The CDR3 is 15 amino acids. CDR3 in DNA: TGCGCCAGCAGCCTAGGGACAGGGGCTCCCAATGAGCAGTTCTTC. Translation gives CASSLGTGAPNEQFF.

The chain is built from TRBV20-1 and TRBJ2-5; D may be TRBD2 (6 bases). The CDR3 has 14 residues. Trimming took 0 bases from V and 1 from J, leaving 9 bases between them. The germline V gene has CDR1 DFQATT and CDR2 SNEGSKA (reference sequence). CDR3 sequence reads: CSARDGGIQETQYF. The CDR3 DNA reads as TGCAGTGCTAGAGATGGGGGGATCCAAGAGACCCAGTACTTC.

This clonotype appeared once. Its ends do not fully match the called genes, so a read error is possible. The chain is built from TRBV18 and TRBJ1-5; the D is unclear. In germline, CDR1 is KGHSH, CDR2 LQKENI. The CDR3 runs 14 residues. In DNA form, the CDR3 reads TGTGCCAGCTCACCGGGGTCAGGCAATCAGCCCCAACATTTT. Its translation is CASSPGSGNQPQHF. Complete variable domain (other parts from reference TRBV18 and TRBJ1-5): NAGVMQNPRHLVRRRGQEARLRCSPMKGHSHVYWYRQLPEEGLKFMVYLQKENIIDESGMPKERFSAEFPKEGPSILRIQQVVRGDSAAYFCASSPGSGNQPQHFGDGTRLSIL.